A single sample gave rise to the 7 T cell receptor beta chains below, sequenced in a study of shared clonotypes between healthy human individuals. Assay used: immunoSEQ multiplex PCR; TCRdb lists only in-frame clones, some missing. In the table there are 700,000 or so clones, roughly 70% of which are singletons. Specimen: memory CD4+ T cells sorted from blood. Subset denoted: CD45RA-negative fraction. Receptor source: a woman aged 25-40 years in good health.

The genes are TRBV5-4 and TRBJ2-1, with 13 bases identical to TRBD2. With 4 bases clipped from V and 15 bases from J, the junction kept 19 bases outside the gene matches. The CDR3 totals 17 residues. Germline assignment: CDR1 SGHNT and CDR2 YYREEE (reference sequence). The CDR3 reads CASSASARTSGSRQLFF. The DNA for the CDR3 is TGTGCCAGCAGCGCTTCGGCCCGGACTAGCGGGAGTAGGCAGCTGTTCTTC. The full variable domain, its missing parts supplied by reference TRBV5-4 and TRBJ2-1, is ETGVTQSPTHLIKTRGQQVTLRCSSQSGHNTVSWYQQALGQGPQFIFQYYREEENGRGNFPPRFSGLQFPNYSSELNVNALELDDSALYLCASSASARTSGSRQLFFGPGTRLTVL.

The genes are TRBV7-9 and TRBJ1-2; a weak D match, TRBD1 (6 bases). This CDR3 has 16 residues. Trimming removed 1 base at V and 6 bases at J, with 18 bases between. The germline V gene encodes CDR1 SEHNR and CDR2 FQNEAQ (reference sequence). This CDR3 reads CASSLVVGAGADGYTF. CDR3 nucleotide sequence: TGTGCCAGCAGCTTAGTGGTAGGTGCAGGGGCGGATGGCTACACCTTC.

About this clone itself: The junction departs from germline at one end; a sequencing error may be responsible. The genes are TRBV4-2 and TRBJ1-5, with D possibly TRBD1 on 5 matching bases. CDR1 LGHNA and CDR2 YNFKEQ come from the germline V gene. The CDR3 is 12 amino acids. The CDR3 is CASSQEDGGLSF. The CDR3 DNA is TGTGCCAGCAGCCAAGAAGATGGGGGTTTGAGTTTT.

This clone was seen repeatedly, ten times or more. This sequence joins TRBV30 and TRBJ1-2; D is uncertain. The V end lost 0 bases, the J end lost 7 bases, and 6 bases lay between the germline ends. The germline V gene has CDR1 GTSNPN and CDR2 SVGIG (reference sequence). The CDR3 length is 11 residues. The DNA for the CDR3 is TGTGCCTGGAGTGTACTGGGTGGCTACACCTTC. Encoded protein: CAWSVLGGYTF.

The chain couples TRBV27 to TRBJ2-3, with 9 bases fitting TRBD1. The CDR3 covers 16 residues. V shed 2 bases and J 2 bases; nucleotides not matched to a gene: 5. Germline loops: CDR1 MNHEY, CDR2 SMNVEV (reference sequence). The CDR3, as DNA: TGTGCCAGCAGTTTACAGGGGACAGGGTTCACAGATACGCAGTATTTT. The encoded protein is CASSLQGTGFTDTQYF.

V usage is TRBV7-6 and J usage is TRBJ2-2, with D possibly being TRBD1 (6 bases). The CDR3 has 13 amino acids. The ends were cut back, 5 bases at V and 5 bases at J, with 9 bases in the middle. CDR1 is SGHVS and CDR2 is FNYEAQ in the germline V gene. The CDR3 is CASSRTVTGELFF. The CDR3 DNA reads TGTGCCAGCAGCCGGACAGTAACCGGGGAGCTGTTTTTT.

About this clone itself: Other DNA sequences in the sample encode the same CDR3. V is TRBV9 and J is TRBJ2-3, with 7 nucleotides matching TRBD2. The CDR3 spans 15 residues. The germline CDR1 and CDR2 sequences are SGDLS and YYNGEE. J was trimmed by 3 bases and V by 0 bases; bases with no gene match: 4. CDR3 in DNA: TGTGCCAGCAGCGTAGCGTGGGGGGGAACAGATACGCAGTATTTT. This codes for CASSVAWGGTDTQYF.